This TCR beta chain was identified during a study of T-cell reconstitution after alpha-beta-depleted transplantation in children (TCRdb year 2016). Broadly, across the study: The study quantitatively tracked T-cell immune reconstitution after TCRalphabeta/CD19-depleted allogeneic hematopoietic cell transplantation in children using TCR repertoire profiling.

This clonotype was seen ten or more times. The antigen it recognizes is unknown. No per-base quality is available; no much larger clone lies one base away. V loses 5 bases, J loses 1 base, and the germline ends lie 12 bases apart. Its CDR3 holds 14 amino acids, cysteine through phenylalanine. Only the CDR3 part of the read is kept: 42 bases, read in frame from the first base. CDR1 MNHEY and CDR2 SVGEGT were looked up in the germline V gene. Library prep was done by PCR. Sequencing was performed on an Illumina HiSeq 2500. Molecular barcoding was employed in the preparation of TCR libraries, with unique molecular identifiers being used to normalize TCRbeta repertoire quantification. The raw public data were reprocessed by TCRdb itself: fastp quality trimming at Q25, MiXCR clonotype calling, in-frame beta chains only. Entries are consolidated by CDR3 protein sequence, retaining the most common genes and DNA. The sample yields over 70,000 distinct CDR3 sequences; roughly 7.7% were counted once. The ten biggest clones cover 6.9% of the sample.

Sequencing was performed on PBMCs from the stem cell graft donor, taken from the stem cell graft. This sequence originates from a human donor who donated a stem cell graft to a child with congenital amegakaryocytic thrombocytopenia. The V and J segments used are TRBV6-2 or TRBV6-3 and TRBJ2-7; TRBD2 might be the D gene, on 6 matching bases. The CDR3 protein: CASSRGGGSYEQYF. The nucleotides read TGTGCCAGCAGTCGGGGTGGGGGGTCCTACGAGCAGTACTTC.